This passage covers 20 T cell receptor beta chains from one sample sequenced in a study of T cell repertoires in aging, cancer and after chemotherapy. A mixed TRB-A/B primer pool amplified rearranged TRB by multiplex touch-down PCR. Via MiXCR, TCRdb re-called the multiplex PCR reads, giving one row per CDR3 protein. The sample contains around 20,000 distinct CDR3 sequences, about two fifths of which appear only once. The template was genomic DNA from peripheral blood, not RNA. Sequencing was performed on blood. Every receptor here comes from a human donor with a solid tumor.

This clonotype was seen more than once but under ten times. The chain carries TRBV6-6 and TRBJ2-2; D is perhaps TRBD1 or TRBD2 (5 bases each). This CDR3 has 14 amino acids. V was trimmed by 2 bases and J by 2 bases, leaving 6 bases between them. Germline V gene sequence: CDR1 MNHNY, CDR2 SVGAGI (reference sequence). Here the CDR3 DNA reads TGTGCCAGCAGTTACAGGGACAACACCGGGGAGCTGTTTTTT. Translated: CASSYRDNTGELFF.

This clonotype was seen only a few times. The chain employs TRBV19 and TRBJ1-1, with 8 bases aligning to TRBD1. Per germline, CDR1 LNHDA and CDR2 SQIVND (reference sequence). This CDR3 spans 13 amino acids. V shed 6 bases, J shed 3 bases, and the junction held 3 bases outside the gene matches. CDR3: CASSTDRDTEAFF. CDR3 coding DNA: TGTGCCAGTAGCACGGACAGGGACACTGAAGCTTTCTTT.

The rearrangement joins TRBV19 to TRBJ1-3, with D unresolved. The germline gives CDR1 LNHDA, CDR2 SQIVND (reference sequence). The CDR3 contains 14 residues. Trimming left V 7 bases short and J 0 bases short, with 10 bases between. In DNA form, the CDR3 reads TGTGCCAGTACAACTATAAGCTCTGGAAACACCATATATTTT. Residues: CASTTISSGNTIYF.

The CDR3 loop reads CASSEPGQGAPGELFF. In DNA, the CDR3 is TGTGCCAGCAGTGAACCCGGACAGGGGGCCCCCGGGGAGCTGTTTTTT. The V call is TRBV6-1, the J call TRBJ2-2; 11 bases map to TRBD1. This CDR3 is built from 16 residues. V trimming: 2 bases; J trimming: 6 bases; junction bases outside the gene matches: 5. CDR1 is MNHNS, CDR2 SASEGT, per germline.

This clonotype came up a few times. The chain is built from TRBV13 and TRBJ2-5; D may match TRBD1 or TRBD2 (6 bases each). V lost 3 bases, J lost 2 bases, and 13 bases lay in between. The CDR3 consists of 15 residues. CDR1 is PRHDT and CDR2 is FYEKMQ in the germline V gene (reference sequence). This CDR3 is CASSLYGGPQETQYF. The DNA for the CDR3 is TGTGCCAGCAGCTTGTACGGGGGCCCTCAAGAGACCCAGTACTTC.

This sequence joins TRBV27 and TRBJ1-4; no definite D call. The V gene lost 2 bases and the J gene lost 8 bases, with 12 bases spanning the gap. The CDR3 is 14 amino acids. CDR1 and CDR2 from the germline V gene are MNHEY and SMNVEV (reference sequence). The CDR3 spells CASSLVGTEEKLFF. As DNA, the CDR3 is TGTGCCAGCAGTTTAGTGGGAACGGAAGAAAAACTGTTTTTT.

As for this clonotype: A read error is possible here, since a much larger clone lies one base away. This chain uses TRBV19 with TRBJ2-5, with 15 bases matching TRBD2. Looked up from germline, CDR1 is LNHDA and CDR2 is SQIVND (reference sequence). CDR3 length equals 14 residues. The CDR3, as DNA: TGTGTCAGTAGTATTGGACTAGCGGGGGGGCCTGCGTACTTC. Translation gives CVSSIGLAGGPAYF. Full variable domain (outside the CDR3, taken from reference TRBV19 and TRBJ2-5): DGGITQSPKYLFRKEGQNVTLSCEQNLNHDAMYWYRQDPGQGLRLIYYSQIVNDFQKGDIAEGYSVSREKKESFPLTVTSAQKNPTAFYLCVSSIGLAGGPAYFGPGTRLLVL.

This chain joins TRBV6-2 or TRBV6-3 and TRBJ1-1; a weak D match, TRBD1 (5 bases). Germline values: CDR1 MNHEY, CDR2 SVGEGT. Between the trimmed V and J ends, which lost 4 bases and 6 bases, there was a span of 18 bases. The CDR3 spans 15 residues. The CDR3, as DNA: TGTGCCAGCAGTTCCCGACCGGGGCAACTGCCTGAAGCTTTCTTT. It yields the protein CASSSRPGQLPEAFF.

This chain's CDR3 is CAISEPGHPGSDTQYF. In DNA, the CDR3 is TGTGCCATCAGTGAACCGGGACATCCAGGATCAGATACGCAGTATTTT. The rearrangement joins TRBV10-3 to TRBJ2-3; tentatively, D is TRBD1 (6 bases). Deletions cut 3 bases from V and 4 bases from J, with 17 bases between. The CDR3 length is 16 residues. The germline gives CDR1 ENHRY, CDR2 SYGVKD.

V gene TRBV11-2 combines with J gene TRBJ2-7; D tentatively fits TRBD1 or TRBD2 (5 bases each). Germline V gives CDR1 SGHAT, CDR2 FQNNGV. Trimming stripped 0 bases from V and 6 bases from J, with 9 bases between. The CDR3 contains 13 residues. In DNA, the CDR3 is TGTGCCAGCAGCTTAGAAGGGACGGGCGAGCAGTACTTC. Protein sequence: CASSLEGTGEQYF.

This chain uses TRBV12-3 or TRBV12-4 with TRBJ2-4; D gene uncertain. The CDR3 covers 13 residues. V was pared by 3 bases and J by 4 bases, with 7 bases between. Written as DNA, the CDR3 is TGTGCCAGCAGTTTCGAGGAGAAAAACATTCAGTACTTC. It yields the protein CASSFEEKNIQYF.

This chain connects TRBV13 to TRBJ2-5; the match to TRBD1 covers 9 bases. V lost 4 bases to trimming and J lost 2 bases; unmatched junction nucleotides: 5. Germline V gives CDR1 PRHDT, CDR2 FYEKMQ (reference sequence). This CDR3 is built from 15 residues. Here the CDR3 DNA reads TGTGCCAGCAGCTCCCGGGACAGGGCTCAAGAGACCCAGTACTTC. Its protein is CASSSRDRAQETQYF. Together with reference TRBV13 and TRBJ2-5, the CDR3 gives the full variable domain: AAGVIQSPRHLIKEKRETATLKCYPIPRHDTVYWYQQGPGQDPQFLISFYEKMQSDKGSIPDRFSAQQFSDYHSELNMSSLELGDSALYFCASSSRDRAQETQYFGPGTRLLVL.

This clonotype was counted between two and nine times. The rearrangement links TRBV9 to TRBJ2-5, with TRBD1 identical over 7 bases. J gave up 5 bases and V 0 bases, and 7 bases lay outside the gene matches. CDR1 and CDR2 (germline): SGDLS, YYNGEE. There are 15 residues in the CDR3. In DNA form, the CDR3 reads TGTGCCAGCAGCGTAGGAGGGGGCCCGGGTGAGACCCAGTACTTC. It translates to CASSVGGGPGETQYF.

This clonotype was observed a few times. J is TRBJ2-1 and V is TRBV5-1; TRBD1 might be the D (6 bases). Germline V gene sequence: CDR1 SGHRS, CDR2 YFSETQ. V was cut by 2 bases and J by 7 bases, with 10 bases left in between. The CDR3 spans 13 residues. CDR3 DNA: TGCGCCAGCAGCTTAGGGGGTTCTAATGAGCAGTTCTTC. It codes for CASSLGGSNEQFF.

The chain couples TRBV5-1 to TRBJ1-2, with TRBD1 matching 7 bases. V was pared by 3 bases and J by 0 bases, with 5 bases of the junction left unmatched. CDR3 length equals 15 residues. In germline, CDR1 is SGHRS, CDR2 YFSETQ. The DNA for the CDR3 is TGCGCCAGCAGCTCAGGGGGTTCCACTAACTATGGCTACACCTTC. As protein: CASSSGGSTNYGYTF.

The chain links TRBV24-1 to TRBJ2-1, with 7 bases aligning to TRBD2. Germline V CDR1 and CDR2: KGHDR, SFDVKD. With 0 bases clipped from V and 7 bases from J, the junction kept 8 bases outside the gene matches. The CDR3 is 16 amino acids. CDR3 loop: CATSDLPASGPNEQFF. CDR3 DNA: TGTGCCACCAGTGATTTGCCCGCTAGCGGCCCGAATGAGCAGTTCTTC.

This clonotype was seen a single time. The chain links TRBV12-3 or TRBV12-4 to TRBJ2-5, with D maybe TRBD2 (5 bases). The ends were cut back, 3 bases at V and 1 base at J, with 9 bases in the middle. The CDR3 covers 14 residues. The CDR3 nucleotides read TGTGCCAGCAGTTTGGAGGCAGCCCAAGAGACCCAGTACTTC. Its protein is CASSLEAAQETQYF.

This clonotype was counted a few times. The chain couples TRBV5-5 to TRBJ1-5; TRBD1 might be the D (5 bases). CDR3 length: 16 amino acids. In germline, CDR1 is SGHKS, CDR2 YYEKEE (reference sequence). V lost 1 base and J 3 bases, leaving 14 bases between the germline ends. CDR3 nucleotides: TGTGCCAGCAGCTTGAGGGGTGTTCAGGCCAATCAGCCCCAGCATTTT. This gives the protein CASSLRGVQANQPQHF.

This clonotype has just a few counts. The chain links TRBV7-6 to TRBJ2-5, with 11 bases that match TRBD2. The CDR3 has 16 amino acids. In germline, CDR1 is SGHVS, CDR2 FNYEAQ. V dropped 5 bases and J dropped 5; count of bases not matched to a gene: 10. In nucleotides, the CDR3 is TGTGCCAGCAGCGTCCTTAGCGGGGGGGCGATGGAGACCCAGTACTTC. Translated, it gives CASSVLSGGAMETQYF.

The V and J genes are TRBV27 and TRBJ2-7, with 8 bases lining up with TRBD1. The CDR3 extends over 13 amino acids. The V gene's germline CDR1 is MNHEY and CDR2 SMNVEV (reference sequence). The ends lost 2 bases at V and 5 bases at J; junction bases unmatched: 2. CDR3 in DNA: TGTGCCAGCAGTTTAGGACAGGGTAACGAGCAGTACTTC. This encodes CASSLGQGNEQYF.